These 12 T cell receptor beta chains originate from one sample sequenced in a study of regulatory T cells in long-lasting Graves disease. This sample's time point: newly diagnosed GD, antithyroid drugs for less than 3 months. RNA extracted from PBMCs served as the sequencing template. Arm-PCR of CDR3 regions with iRepertoire HTBI primers generated TCR beta libraries. Each CDR3 protein gets one entry after TCRdb re-called the multiplex PCR reads with MiXCR. Here the sample spans a few hundred thousand distinct CDR3 sequences, approximately 14% being singletons. A further study also used this sample, focusing on T cells in Graves' hyperthyroidism and ophthalmopathy.

Specimen: peripheral blood mononuclear cells (PBMCs), collected at new diagnosis, from a patient treated with antithyroid drugs. The origin of the receptors is a woman aged 50 to 65 with Graves disease.

In this sample, this clonotype turned up many times. This rearrangement joins TRBV3-1 to TRBJ2-7, with no clear D. From germline, CDR1 is LGHDT and CDR2 YNNKEL (reference sequence). The CDR3 has 12 residues. Trimming removed 0 bases from V and 2 bases from J, with 2 bases in between. CDR3 region: CASSQDTYEQYF. The DNA for the CDR3 is TGTGCCAGCAGCCAAGATACCTACGAGCAGTACTTC.

This clonotype was observed at least ten times. The chain is built from TRBV29-1 and TRBJ2-7; a possible D gene is TRBD2 (6 bases). The CDR3 totals 14 residues. Per the germline V gene, CDR1 is SQVTM and CDR2 is ANQGSEA. V lost 4 bases and J lost 0, with 13 bases in between. CDR3 region: CSVGGDLSSYEQYF. In DNA form, the CDR3 reads TGCAGCGTTGGGGGGGATCTTAGCTCCTACGAGCAGTACTTC.

This clonotype has just a few counts. CDR3 amino acids: CASHSVLAEQFF. In nucleotides, the CDR3 is TGTGCCTCCCACAGTGTCCTAGCGGAGCAGTTCTTC. The chain uses TRBV6-2 or TRBV6-3 and TRBJ2-1; D possibly corresponds to TRBD2 (6 bases). CDR1 is MNHEY and CDR2 is SVGEGT in the germline V gene. This CDR3 has 12 amino acids. Trimming removed 11 bases from V and 10 bases from J, with 18 bases in between.

The chain joins TRBV7-8 to TRBJ1-2; D remains ambiguous. The germline gives CDR1 SGHVS, CDR2 FQNEAQ. V was pared by 0 bases and J by 7 bases, with 15 bases between. The CDR3 loop spans 15 amino acids. CDR3 amino acids: CASSLAPWQQSGYTF. In DNA form, the CDR3 reads TGTGCCAGCAGCTTAGCGCCGTGGCAGCAGAGTGGCTACACCTTC.

This clonotype was found many times. This rearrangement joins TRBV27 to TRBJ1-5; no clear D gene. The length of the CDR3 is 13 residues. V lost 5 bases, J lost 6 bases, and 11 bases lay in between. Germline values: CDR1 MNHEY, CDR2 SMNVEV (reference sequence). CDR3 loop: CASSPMGTQPQHF. The CDR3 nucleotides read TGTGCCAGCAGTCCGATGGGTACTCAGCCCCAGCATTTT.

This chain links TRBV4-1 with TRBJ2-7, with 7 bases matching TRBD2. The germline V gene encodes CDR1 MGHRA and CDR2 YSYEKL. J was trimmed by 2 bases and V by 0 bases; bases with no gene match: 7. The CDR3 is made up of 16 amino acids. This CDR3 reads CASSQEFPGLAYEQYF. CDR3 sequence (DNA): TGCGCCAGCAGCCAAGAATTTCCAGGACTAGCCTACGAGCAGTACTTC.

This clonotype was recorded many times. V usage is TRBV5-1 and J usage is TRBJ2-1, with 13 nucleotides matching TRBD2. This CDR3 comprises 15 residues. Looked up from germline, CDR1 is SGHRS and CDR2 is YFSETQ. After removal of 2 bases from V and 8 bases from J, the junction contained 4 bases not matched to a gene. CDR3 residues: CASSLLAGGPDEQFF. As DNA, the CDR3 is TGCGCCAGCAGCTTACTAGCGGGAGGGCCCGATGAGCAGTTCTTC. The whole variable domain, filled in from reference TRBV5-1 and TRBJ2-1, reads KAGVTQTPRYLIKTRGQQVTLSCSPISGHRSVSWYQQTPGQGLQFLFEYFSETQRNKGNFPGRFSGRQFSNSRSEMNVSTLELGDSALYLCASSLLAGGPDEQFFGPGTRLTVL.

This clonotype was observed a few times. J is TRBJ2-7 and V is TRBV4-1; 11 bases match TRBD2. The germline V gene has CDR1 MGHRA and CDR2 YSYEKL. With 2 bases clipped from V and 2 bases from J, the junction kept 5 bases outside the gene matches. This CDR3 comprises 16 residues. In DNA, the CDR3 is TGCGCCAGCAGCCAATCCCGACTAGCGGGGACCTACGAGCAGTACTTC. Its protein product is CASSQSRLAGTYEQYF.

The sample holds many counts of this clonotype. This chain connects TRBV6-1 to TRBJ2-5; 12 positions agree with TRBD2. V gave up 4 bases and J gave up 3 bases; unmatched junction bases: 3. This CDR3 has 15 amino acids. The V gene's germline CDR1 is MNHNS and CDR2 SASEGT. CDR3 sequence (DNA): TGTGCCAGCAGTGTACGACTAGCGGGAGAAGAGACCCAGTACTTC. Translating it yields CASSVRLAGEETQYF.

This clonotype has more than one count but fewer than ten. V is TRBV7-3 and J is TRBJ1-1; possible D gene TRBD1, 6 bases. CDR1 and CDR2 (germline): SGHTA, FQGTGA. V shed 5 bases and J shed 6 bases, with 19 bases lying between them. The CDR3 length is 15 residues. DNA for the CDR3: TGTGCCAGCAGCGAAAGGGGAGGGGGACTTGCTGAAGCTTTCTTT. Protein product: CASSERGGGLAEAFF.

This clonotype was picked up many times. DNA for the CDR3: TGCAGCGTTGGGGGGGCAGGGGGAAGGAGTACCTATGGCTACACCTTC. This gives the protein CSVGGAGGRSTYGYTF. The rearrangement uses TRBV29-1 and TRBJ1-2; TRBD1 aligns across 7 bases. Germline V gene data show CDR1 as SQVTM and CDR2 as ANQGSEA. This CDR3 contains 16 residues. V lost 4 bases to trimming and J lost 4 bases; unmatched junction nucleotides: 15.

The table lists this clonotype with many counts. V gene TRBV2 combines with J gene TRBJ2-1, with TRBD1 identical over 7 bases. Germline-derived CDR1 and CDR2 are SNHLY and FYNNEI. The CDR3 has 12 amino acids. The J segment lost 6 bases and the V segment lost 7 bases, leaving 3 bases of the junction unmatched. Here the CDR3 reads CASNYRGNEQFF. DNA of the CDR3: TGTGCCAGCAATTACAGGGGCAATGAGCAGTTCTTC.